One sample yielded the 24 T cell receptor beta chains listed below, sequenced in a study of human T cells and chemical hapten exposure. Noted time point: pre-sensitization, week 0. Specified treatment: therapeutic diphenylcyclopropenone sensitization with weekly scalp DPC. TCRdb processed the RACE reads anew with MiXCR; each CDR3 protein has one entry. The data contain about 180,000 distinct CDR3 sequences, nearly 30% of them seen just once; the ten biggest clones take up nearly 3%. This material consisted of whole blood, taken in connection with sensitization to the hapten diphenylcyclopropenone (DPC). The source is a young woman with alopecia areata. Some clones in this sample may be carry-over from other donors' samples.

This chain connects TRBV29-1 to TRBJ2-5; TRBD2 agrees at 7 bases. V was clipped by 7 bases and J by 1 base; unmatched bases: 3. CDR3 length equals 12 residues. CDR1 and CDR2 from the germline V gene are SQVTM and ANQGSEA. The CDR3 is CSAGTIQETQYF. The DNA for the CDR3 is TGCAGCGCCGGGACTATCCAAGAGACCCAGTACTTC.

This clonotype was picked up a small number of times. The chain carries TRBV28 and TRBJ1-1; 8 bases fit TRBD1. CDR3 size: 14 residues. Germline-derived CDR1 and CDR2 are MDHEN and SYDVKM. Trimming at V came to 4 bases and at J to 6 bases, leaving 7 bases not matched to a gene. The CDR3 DNA follows: TGTGCCAGCAGTTCCTCGGGCAGGGGGCCTGAAGCTTTCTTT. Translating gives CASSSSGRGPEAFF. The full variable domain, rest sourced from reference TRBV28 and TRBJ1-1, is DVKVTQSSRYLVKRTGEKVFLECVQDMDHENMFWYRQDPGLGLRLIYFSYDVKMKEKGDIPEGYSVSREKKERFSLILESASTNQTSMYLCASSSSGRGPEAFFGQGTRLTVV.

The CDR3 coding sequence is TGTGCCAGCAGCTTAGAGACTAGCGGTTCACAGTTCTTC. It yields the protein CASSLETSGSQFF. J is TRBJ2-1 and V is TRBV11-2; 9 bases match TRBD2. V was pared by 0 bases and J by 13 bases, with 4 bases of the junction left unmatched. This CDR3 comprises 13 residues. The germline gives CDR1 SGHAT, CDR2 FQNNGV.

The J gene is TRBJ1-2, the V gene TRBV7-9; D not resolved. The V gene's germline CDR1 is SEHNR and CDR2 FQNEAQ (reference sequence). This CDR3 has 12 amino acids. V dropped 1 base and J dropped 8 bases, with 8 bases sitting between them. CDR3 region: CASSLELSGYTF. The CDR3 nucleotides are TGTGCCAGCAGCTTAGAGCTCTCGGGCTACACCTTC.

In this sample, this clonotype turned up a few times. The chain is built from TRBV4-2 and TRBJ2-1, with a possible D match to TRBD2 (5 bases). Trimming took off 0 bases at V and 7 bases at J, with 16 bases between the two ends. Germline assignment: CDR1 LGHNA and CDR2 YNFKEQ. The CDR3 is 16 residues long. In DNA form, the CDR3 reads TGTGCCAGCAGCCAAGAGTTGAGGGAGATACGGAATGAGCAGTTCTTC. Residues: CASSQELREIRNEQFF.

This clonotype was seen more than once but under ten times. The V call is TRBV5-1, the J call TRBJ2-1; possibly TRBD1 or TRBD2 for D (5 bases each). Trimming removed 1 base from V and 15 bases from J, with 14 bases in between. Germline V gives CDR1 SGHRS, CDR2 YFSETQ. The CDR3 runs to 12 residues. CDR3 region: CASSLIGANLFF. CDR3 bases: TGCGCCAGCAGCTTGATCGGGGCTAACCTGTTCTTC. Combining the CDR3 with reference TRBV5-1 and TRBJ2-1 gives the whole variable domain KAGVTQTPRYLIKTRGQQVTLSCSPISGHRSVSWYQQTPGQGLQFLFEYFSETQRNKGNFPGRFSGRQFSNSRSEMNVSTLELGDSALYLCASSLIGANLFFGPGTRLTVL.

The chain employs TRBV28 and TRBJ1-5; D ambiguous. Trimming left V 9 bases short and J 6 bases short, with 6 bases between. Germline-derived CDR1 and CDR2 are MDHEN and SYDVKM. CDR3 length: 10 residues. The CDR3 here is CARNIQPQHF. Here the CDR3 DNA reads TGTGCCAGGAACATTCAGCCCCAGCATTTT.

This clonotype was counted only a few times. V gene TRBV28 combines with J gene TRBJ1-1; unclear D gene. Germline-derived CDR1 and CDR2 are MDHEN and SYDVKM. Trimming took 5 bases from V and 1 from J, leaving 8 bases between them. The CDR3 totals 13 residues. The CDR3 DNA reads as TGTGCCAGCAGTAGGTTGGAGAACACTGAAGCTTTCTTT. Translation: CASSRLENTEAFF.

The rearrangement links TRBV5-1 to TRBJ2-1; D remains ambiguous. Trimming shortened V by 1 base and J by 2 bases, and 10 bases separated the two germline ends. CDR3 size: 15 residues. Per the germline V gene, CDR1 is SGHRS and CDR2 is YFSETQ. CDR3 amino acids: CASSLQGSTYNEQFF. DNA for the CDR3: TGCGCCAGCAGCTTGCAAGGGTCGACCTACAATGAGCAGTTCTTC.

The rearrangement uses TRBV11-2 and TRBJ1-1; D call uncertain. The V gene lost 5 bases and the J gene lost 4 bases, with 14 bases spanning the gap. The CDR3 runs 14 residues. Germline assignment: CDR1 SGHAT and CDR2 FQNNGV. DNA for the CDR3: TGTGCCAGCAGCCTGCAGTTATTGCCCACTGAAGCTTTCTTT. This translates into CASSLQLLPTEAFF.

The rearrangement uses TRBV4-3 and TRBJ2-2; D gene unclear. V was clipped by 0 bases and J by 5 bases, with 10 bases between them. Germline CDR1 and CDR2: LGHNA and YSLEER. The CDR3 totals 15 residues. The CDR3 spells CASSQDLAITGELFF. In DNA form, the CDR3 reads TGCGCCAGCAGCCAAGATCTTGCGATTACCGGGGAGCTGTTTTTT.

The rearrangement joins TRBV12-3 or TRBV12-4 to TRBJ2-1, with D possibly matching TRBD1 (7 bases). The CDR3 has 15 residues. V lost 6 bases and J lost 1, with 13 bases in between. CDR3 coding DNA: TGTGCCAGCAGACGGCAGGGGGGATCCTACAATGAGCAGTTCTTC. Translating gives CASRRQGGSYNEQFF.

The rearrangement uses TRBV6-4 and TRBJ1-2; TRBD1 agrees at 9 bases. The germline gives CDR1 MRHNA, CDR2 SNTAGT. This CDR3 is built from 16 residues. V lost 2 bases and J lost 3; bases outside the gene matches: 7. The CDR3 spells CASSDGPGQGYYGYTF. In DNA, the CDR3 is TGTGCCAGCAGTGACGGTCCGGGACAGGGATACTATGGCTACACCTTC.

This chain joins TRBV29-1 and TRBJ2-5; D tentatively fits TRBD1 or TRBD2 (6 bases each). V was clipped by 2 bases and J by 2 bases, with 9 bases between them. Per the germline V gene, CDR1 is SQVTM and CDR2 is ANQGSEA. This CDR3 spans 13 amino acids. CDR3: CSVEKGGQETQYF. Here the CDR3 DNA reads TGCAGCGTTGAAAAGGGGGGACAAGAGACCCAGTACTTC.

This clonotype turned up a few times. The CDR3 region has the DNA TGCAGCGTAGTACAGGGGATGGAAGGCTACACCTTC. It specifies CSVVQGMEGYTF. The J gene is TRBJ1-2, the V gene TRBV29-1, with TRBD1 matching 7 bases. The CDR3 sequence is 12 residues long. Per germline, CDR1 SQVTM and CDR2 ANQGSEA. V shed 6 bases, J shed 8 bases, and the junction held 9 bases outside the gene matches.

This clonotype was seen a few times. V is TRBV4-3 and J is TRBJ1-4; D is uncertain. Germline V gene data show CDR1 as LGHNA and CDR2 as YSLEER. Trimming shortened V by 4 bases and J by 5 bases, and 23 bases separated the two germline ends. The CDR3 runs 18 residues. This CDR3 is CASSLTEGWRHLNEKLFF. CDR3 DNA sequence: TGCGCCAGCAGCCTAACTGAGGGATGGAGACATCTCAATGAAAAACTGTTTTTT.

There are many counts of this clonotype. This chain links TRBV6-1 with TRBJ1-5; 9 bases fit TRBD1. Germline V lookup: CDR1 MNHNS, CDR2 SASEGT. This CDR3 has 13 residues. The V gene end was trimmed by 8 bases and the J gene end by 4 bases; junction bases not matched to a gene: 3. This chain's CDR3 is CASRDRVNQPQHF. The CDR3 coding sequence is TGTGCCAGCCGGGACAGGGTGAATCAGCCCCAGCATTTT.

The chain employs TRBV6-2 or TRBV6-3 and TRBJ2-7; maybe TRBD1 (6 bases). The V gene's germline CDR1 is MNHEY and CDR2 SVGEGT. CDR3 length: 15 residues. Trimming cost V 2 bases and J 0 bases, with 11 bases left between them. The CDR3 bases are TGTGCCAGCAGTTACGCCAGGGGAATCTCCTACGAGCAGTACTTC. It specifies CASSYARGISYEQYF.

This clonotype is labeled as medium-sized. This chain joins TRBV29-1 and TRBJ1-5; possible D gene TRBD1, 5 bases. The CDR3 sequence is 12 residues long. The germline V gene has CDR1 SQVTM and CDR2 ANQGSEA. Trimming took 4 bases from V and 2 from J, leaving 6 bases between them. CDR3 loop: CSVGGGNQPQHF. The CDR3, as DNA: TGCAGCGTTGGAGGGGGCAATCAGCCCCAGCATTTT. Using reference TRBV29-1 and TRBJ1-5 for the parts outside the CDR3, the full variable domain is SAVISQKPSRDICQRGTSLTIQCQVDSQVTMMFWYRQQPGQSLTLIATANQGSEATYESGFVIDKFPISRPNLTFSTLTVSNMSPEDSSIYLCSVGGGNQPQHFGDGTRLSIL.

The table lists this clonotype with a few counts. The chain couples TRBV28 to TRBJ2-3; TRBD2 is a possible D gene (7 bases). The CDR3 length is 17 residues. Trimming shortened V by 5 bases and J by 6 bases, and 24 bases separated the two germline ends. Germline V lookup: CDR1 MDHEN, CDR2 SYDVKM. In DNA, the CDR3 is TGTGCCAGCAGTACCCAGGGGCCGGGACTAATAGGTGATACGCAGTATTTT. It translates to CASSTQGPGLIGDTQYF.

This clonotype was recorded many times. The chain couples TRBV21-1 to TRBJ1-2; TRBD1, the table's D call, was not compared with the DNA. TRBV21-1 is flagged as a pseudogene. The CDR3 is made up of 13 amino acids. The DNA of the CDR3 is TGTGCCAGCAGCAAGAGGGGGAACTATGGCTACACCTTC. This translates into CASSKRGNYGYTF.

The CDR3 here is CASRPAPGLKRARETQYF. The DNA of the CDR3 is TGTGCCAGCAGGCCCGCCCCGGGACTAAAGAGGGCCCGAGAGACCCAGTACTTC. The J gene is TRBJ2-5, the V gene TRBV28; TRBD2 agrees at 7 bases. CDR3 length: 18 residues. In germline, CDR1 is MDHEN, CDR2 SYDVKM. After removal of 6 bases from V and 4 bases from J, the junction contained 20 bases not matched to a gene.

The chain has TRBV4-3 and TRBJ1-4; TRBD1 is a possible D gene (6 bases). Germline CDR1 and CDR2: LGHNA and YSLEER. CDR3 length: 15 residues. V was pared by 4 bases and J by 0 bases, with 9 bases between. The chain's CDR3 is CASSRGQSTNEKLFF. CDR3 sequence (DNA): TGCGCCAGCAGCCGAGGACAGTCAACTAATGAAAAACTGTTTTTT.

This chain links TRBV2 with TRBJ1-1, with D possibly TRBD1 on 5 matching bases. Trimming left V 5 bases short and J 7 bases short, with 14 bases between. Germline V gene sequence: CDR1 SNHLY, CDR2 FYNNEI. This CDR3 is built from 13 residues. Here the CDR3 DNA reads TGTGCCAGCAGTTACAGGAGGGATCTTGAAGCTTTCTTT. It yields the protein CASSYRRDLEAFF.